This T cell receptor (beta chain) originates from a study of shared clonotypes between healthy human individuals. Study results and limitations: Among non-shared clonotypes, generation probabilities were lower than among those shared by all four donors.

In this sample, this clone turned up a few times. Its specificity is not known. The CDR3 extends over 12 amino acids. Trimming took off 3 bases at V and 11 bases at J, with 13 bases between the two ends. Germline loops: CDR1 SNHLY, CDR2 FYNNEI. Method: immunoSEQ multiplex PCR; TCRdb's copy keeps in-frame clones and lacks some. The sample carries more than 2,000,000 clones, around 94% recorded once. The V call is TRBV2, the J call TRBJ1-1, with no clear D. The receptor was isolated from a man between 18 and 29 years old in good health. The material sequenced was naive CD4+ T cells sorted from blood. Specified subset: CD45RA+ positively selected. In nucleotides, the CDR3 is TGTGCCAGCAGTGACGCCATCATAATGGCTTTCTTT. Translation: CASSDAIIMAFF.